The TCR beta chain described here comes from a study of metastatic and nonmetastatic thyroid tumors. Study-wide context: Blood and tumor or nodule tissue repertoires from malignant and benign thyroid patients were compared.

No treatment had been given to any patient before thyroid surgery. This clone appeared many times. Losses at the gene ends were 5 bases for V and 6 bases for J; bases not matched to a gene: 6. The CDR3 contains 13 residues. CDR1 and CDR2 from the germline V gene are MGHRA and YSYEKL. TCRdb ran MiXCR on the PCR reads. The data contain tens of thousands of clones, roughly a fifth of them singletons. Sequenced input: blood. The V call is TRBV4-1, the J call TRBJ1-2, with 7 bases fitting TRBD1. The clonotype comes from a female donor with papillary thyroid cancer or a benign thyroid nodule (not recorded which). Some clones in this sample may be carry-over from other donors' samples. The CDR3 region is CASSVQGGDGYTF. The CDR3 region has the DNA TGCGCCAGCAGCGTCCAGGGGGGAGATGGCTACACCTTC.